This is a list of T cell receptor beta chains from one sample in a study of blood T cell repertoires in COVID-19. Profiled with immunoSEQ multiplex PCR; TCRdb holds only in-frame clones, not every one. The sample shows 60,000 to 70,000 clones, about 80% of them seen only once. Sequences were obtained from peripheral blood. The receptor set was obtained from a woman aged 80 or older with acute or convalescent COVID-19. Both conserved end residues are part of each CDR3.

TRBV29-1 CSVDRYGRGTDYGYTF
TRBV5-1 CASSLGSDVALRDYTF
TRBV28 CASRQGQGIMNNQPQHF
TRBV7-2 CASSFPGVYNEQFF
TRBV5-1 CASSLTVYEAFF
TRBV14 CASSHGQGILTIYF
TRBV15 CATSRGTGVTEAFF
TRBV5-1 CASSEGTGNYGYTF
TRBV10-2 CASSGGTSGIPSGEQFF
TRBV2 CASSELAGGYNEQFF
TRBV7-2 CASSRQGGGYEQYF
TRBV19 CASSMALIEGDEQFF
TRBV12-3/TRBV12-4 CASRASGNNEQFF
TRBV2 CASSVWGGNQPQHF
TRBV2 CASRKDRGGSPLHF
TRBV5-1 CASSNKGGSGRAPTYEQYF
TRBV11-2 CASRPTGPQGEAFF
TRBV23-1 CASSDGGPVLGELFF
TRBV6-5 CATESGFAGYTF
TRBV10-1 CATSRRLTDAEAFF
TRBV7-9 CASSLGLAEETQYF
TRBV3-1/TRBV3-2 CASSHDDIFLNTGELFF
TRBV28 CASNRQGAQEKLFF
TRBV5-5 CASSTDSSSGNTIYF
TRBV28 CASSLSGQNSYEQYF
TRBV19 CASTTHLGQGSGYTF
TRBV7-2 CASSFSRVSTWTYNSPLHF
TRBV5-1 CASSLNPMGLQETQYF